The T cell receptor (beta chain) described here comes from a study of blood T cells in healthy people across ages. PCR was performed a second time for about 7 to 12 cycles using a sample-barcoded 5' primer and a J-beta primer mix. TCRdb called the 5' RACE reads again in MiXCR, with one record for every CDR3 protein. The sample includes about 1.4 million distinct CDR3 sequences, approximately 59% of them seen just once. Per the germline V gene, CDR1 is SQVTM and CDR2 is ANQGSEA. CDR3 size: 13 residues. V was shortened by 0 bases and J by 2 bases, with 8 bases between the two germline ends. This clonotype occurred a few times. Its antigen is still unknown. Study results and limitations: It was held that diversity estimates obtained from one million T cells represented underestimates.

Sequenced sample: blood. The clonotype originates from a man between 18 and 29 years old in good health. This chain joins TRBV29-1 and TRBJ2-7; tentatively, D is TRBD1 (5 bases). In DNA form, the CDR3 reads TGCAGCGTTGAAGACGGACAACCCTACGAGCAGTACTTC. It is translated as CSVEDGQPYEQYF.